Below, one T cell receptor beta chain is given with its context. These data come from a study of blood T cell repertoires in COVID-19. The repertoire was sequenced with immunoSEQ multiplex PCR; TCRdb's copy has only in-frame clones and lacks some. The table records 250,000 to 350,000 clones, 85% of them present only once. This CDR3 has 16 amino acids. Germline CDR1 and CDR2: LGHDT and YNNKEL (reference sequence). V shed 3 bases and J shed 0 bases, with 14 bases lying between them. The sample comprised PBMCs or T cells enriched from blood (not recorded which). This chain connects TRBV3-1 (or the pseudogene TRBV3-2) to TRBJ1-1, with D unclear. This TCR was sampled from a woman between 45 and 60 years old who had recovered from COVID-19. The CDR3: CASSHNRRFMNTEAFF. CDR3 nucleotides: TGTGCCAGCAGCCATAACAGAAGATTCATGAACACTGAAGCTTTCTTT.